The 29 T cell receptor beta chains reported below all come from one sample, sequenced in a study of shared clonotypes between healthy human individuals. The assay was immunoSEQ multiplex PCR, and TCRdb's table has in-frame clones only and misses some. In the table there are 2,500,000 or so clones, over 85% of which are singletons. Sample: naive CD4+ T cells from PBMCs. Described subset: CD45RA+ positively selected. These receptors were collected from a young man in good health. Some clones in this sample may be carry-over from other donors' samples.

The V gene is TRBV5-4, the J gene TRBJ2-1; the match to TRBD2 covers 9 bases. The CDR3 length is 16 residues. The germline gives CDR1 SGHNT, CDR2 YYREEE (reference sequence). With V trimmed by 1 base and J by 2 bases, 4 bases remained unmatched. CDR3 bases: TGTGCCAGCAGCTTGATTAGCGGGAGCACCTACAATGAGCAGTTCTTC. It yields the protein CASSLISGSTYNEQFF.

This chain joins TRBV14 and TRBJ1-2; 10 bases map to TRBD1. V gave up 3 bases and J gave up 7 bases; unmatched junction bases: 8. The CDR3 is made up of 15 amino acids. CDR1 SGHDN and CDR2 FVKESK come from the germline V gene. DNA of the CDR3: TGTGCCAGCAGCCAGTTCAGACAGGGGGCGGCTGGCTACACCTTC. As protein: CASSQFRQGAAGYTF. Full variable domain (missing parts from reference TRBV14 and TRBJ1-2): EAGVTQFPSHSVIEKGQTVTLRCDPISGHDNLYWYRRVMGKEIKFLLHFVKESKQDESGMPNNRFLAERTGGTYSTLKVQPAELEDSGVYFCASSQFRQGAAGYTFGSGTRLTVV.

This clone was detected only once. The chain joins TRBV4-1 to TRBJ2-7; D is undetermined. Germline assignment: CDR1 MGHRA and CDR2 YSYEKL. The V end was cut by 4 bases, the J end by 0 bases, with 16 bases between. This CDR3 has 16 residues. CDR3 sequence reads: CASSPQPQVSSYEQYF. In DNA form, the CDR3 reads TGCGCCAGCAGCCCCCAGCCCCAGGTTAGCTCCTACGAGCAGTACTTC.

The chain recombines TRBV28 with TRBJ2-1; TRBD2 is a possible D gene (6 bases). Looked up from germline, CDR1 is MDHEN and CDR2 is SYDVKM. The CDR3 is 15 amino acids. Trimming cost V 5 bases and J 5 bases, with 16 bases left between them. The CDR3 bases are TGTGCCAGCAGTCGCGGGGCCGCTTTAGACAATGAGCAGTTCTTC. Translated, it gives CASSRGAALDNEQFF.

The chain combines TRBV18 with TRBJ2-3; 14 bases map to TRBD2. CDR3 size: 17 residues. In germline, CDR1 is KGHSH, CDR2 LQKENI. The J segment lost 3 bases and the V segment lost 2 bases, leaving 4 bases of the junction unmatched. CDR3 protein: CASSPTGTSGSTDTQYF. As DNA, the CDR3 is TGTGCCAGCTCACCAACCGGGACTAGCGGGAGTACAGATACGCAGTATTTT.

The chain recombines TRBV28 with TRBJ2-7; possible D gene TRBD2, 6 bases. V lost 5 bases and J lost 2, with 19 bases in between. Germline CDR1 and CDR2: MDHEN and SYDVKM. This CDR3 spans 16 amino acids. The CDR3 coding sequence is TGTGCCAGCAGTGTGGCTGGGCAGGGAGGAACCTACGAGCAGTACTTC. Protein: CASSVAGQGGTYEQYF.

The chain employs TRBV4-2 and TRBJ2-3; 12 bases are shared with TRBD1. Germline CDR1 reads LGHNA; CDR2 reads YNFKEQ. The V and J ends lost 2 bases and 1 base, in that order; junction bases with no gene match: 4. This CDR3 spans 17 amino acids. This CDR3 reads CASSQSGTGGGTDTQYF. The DNA of the CDR3 is TGTGCCAGCAGCCAATCCGGGACAGGGGGCGGCACAGATACGCAGTATTTT.

The chain recombines TRBV7-2 with TRBJ1-2; tentative D call: TRBD1 (5 bases). The CDR3 is made up of 15 amino acids. V lost 7 bases and J lost 2, with 17 bases in between. The germline V gene encodes CDR1 SGHTA and CDR2 FQGNSA. This chain's CDR3 is CASTRDRTENYGYTF. The CDR3 DNA sequence: TGTGCCAGCACCAGGGACCGCACCGAGAACTATGGCTACACCTTC.

V is TRBV6-5 and J is TRBJ1-2, with D unclear. V lost 0 bases and J 4 bases, leaving 12 bases between the germline ends. The CDR3 is 15 amino acids. The germline gives CDR1 MNHEY, CDR2 SVGAGI. CDR3 coding DNA: TGTGCCAGCAGTTACTCGTTCATGGTGGGCTATGGCTACACCTTC. This gives the protein CASSYSFMVGYGYTF.

The table lists this clone with a count of one. J is TRBJ2-3 and V is TRBV19, with D perhaps being TRBD1 or TRBD2 (5 bases each). The CDR3 is made up of 13 amino acids. The V gene's germline CDR1 is LNHDA and CDR2 SQIVND (reference sequence). The ends were cut back, 3 bases at V and 2 bases at J, with 6 bases in the middle. The CDR3 DNA reads TGTGCCAGTAGTATCGGGACCACAGATACGCAGTATTTT. This encodes CASSIGTTDTQYF. Filled out from reference TRBV19 and TRBJ2-3, the complete variable domain reads DGGITQSPKYLFRKEGQNVTLSCEQNLNHDAMYWYRQDPGQGLRLIYYSQIVNDFQKGDIAEGYSVSREKKESFPLTVTSAQKNPTAFYLCASSIGTTDTQYFGPGTRLTVL.

This clone came up once. Other DNA sequences in this sample translate to the same CDR3. The chain recombines TRBV5-1 with TRBJ2-1; 9 nucleotides line up with TRBD2. CDR1 is SGHRS, CDR2 YFSETQ, per germline. Losses at the gene ends were 1 base for V and 3 bases for J; bases not matched to a gene: 2. The CDR3 loop spans 15 amino acids. The CDR3 coding sequence is TGCGCCAGCAGCTTGCCTAGCGGGATCTACAATGAGCAGTTCTTC. Amino acids: CASSLPSGIYNEQFF.

The chain combines TRBV25-1 with TRBJ1-4; D gene uncertain. This CDR3 is built from 15 residues. Germline V gives CDR1 MGHDK, CDR2 SYGVNS. V was pared by 3 bases and J by 4 bases, with 12 bases between. The CDR3 DNA is TGTGCCAGCAGTGACGTAAGGGAACTTAATGAAAAACTGTTTTTT. Translated, it gives CASSDVRELNEKLFF. Full variable domain (remainder filled in from reference TRBV25-1 and TRBJ1-4): EADIYQTPRYLVIGTGKKITLECSQTMGHDKMYWYQQDPGMELHLIHYSYGVNSTEKGDLSSESTVSRIRTEHFPLTLESARPSHTSQYLCASSDVRELNEKLFFGSGTQLSVL.

The chain joins TRBV27 to TRBJ2-5, with D possibly TRBD1 on 6 matching bases. The germline V and J ends were trimmed by 2 bases and 2 bases, with 15 bases remaining between them. Germline assignment: CDR1 MNHEY and CDR2 SMNVEV (reference sequence). This CDR3 is built from 16 residues. CDR3 bases: TGTGCCAGCAGTTTAACGGGCAGGGGTCAACAAGAGACCCAGTACTTC. Protein sequence: CASSLTGRGQQETQYF.

This chain uses TRBV18 with TRBJ1-1; D is perhaps TRBD1 (5 bases). Germline CDR1 and CDR2: KGHSH and LQKENI. The CDR3 runs 13 residues. Trimming stripped 0 bases from V and 7 bases from J, with 9 bases between. The CDR3 reads CASSPPRGFEAFF. The CDR3 region has the DNA TGTGCCAGCTCACCACCGAGGGGATTTGAAGCTTTCTTT. The full variable domain, in which reference TRBV18 and TRBJ1-1 provide the parts outside the CDR3, is NAGVMQNPRHLVRRRGQEARLRCSPMKGHSHVYWYRQLPEEGLKFMVYLQKENIIDESGMPKERFSAEFPKEGPSILRIQQVVRGDSAAYFCASSPPRGFEAFFGQGTRLTVV.

The chain combines TRBV5-1 with TRBJ2-1; 15 nucleotides agree with TRBD2. This CDR3 region has 21 residues. Germline V gene lookup returns CDR1 SGHRS and CDR2 YFSETQ. The trim removed 4 bases at V and 0 bases at J, leaving 14 bases unmatched. CDR3 DNA sequence: TGCGCCAGCAGCAAGTTGCGGGGGACTAGCGGGAGGACGAGCTCCTACAATGAGCAGTTCTTC. This translates into CASSKLRGTSGRTSSYNEQFF.

This rearrangement joins TRBV5-4 to TRBJ1-1; D unresolved. Germline values: CDR1 SGHNT, CDR2 YYREEE (reference sequence). This CDR3 region has 12 residues. V lost 5 bases, J lost 6 bases, and 11 bases lay in between. CDR3 bases: TGTGCCAGCAGACAGCAAGGCGCTGAAGCTTTCTTT. Translating it yields CASRQQGAEAFF. Full variable domain (remainder filled in from reference TRBV5-4 and TRBJ1-1): ETGVTQSPTHLIKTRGQQVTLRCSSQSGHNTVSWYQQALGQGPQFIFQYYREEENGRGNFPPRFSGLQFPNYSSELNVNALELDDSALYLCASRQQGAEAFFGQGTRLTVV.

Remarks on this clone: Other DNA sequences within the sample encode an identical CDR3. V and J are TRBV5-1 and TRBJ1-1; D is unclear. Germline V CDR1 and CDR2: SGHRS, YFSETQ. V lost 3 bases and J lost 1, with 10 bases in between. The CDR3 has 14 residues. CDR3 DNA: TGCGCCAGCAGCTACGGCGGCGGGAACACTGAAGCTTTCTTT. Its translation is CASSYGGGNTEAFF.

The rearrangement joins TRBV14 to TRBJ2-7; 13 bases are shared with TRBD2. Germline values: CDR1 SGHDN, CDR2 FVKESK. This CDR3 contains 18 residues. J lost 2 bases, V lost 3 bases, and 10 bases had no gene match. CDR3 sequence: CASSHQRGLAGLTYEQYF. The CDR3 bases are TGTGCCAGCAGCCATCAACGGGGACTAGCGGGGTTAACCTACGAGCAGTACTTC.

CDR3 amino acids: CASGSQGVNEQFF. The CDR3 DNA follows: TGTGCCAGCGGGAGCCAAGGGGTCAATGAGCAGTTCTTC. The chain recombines TRBV7-2 with TRBJ2-1; D is possibly TRBD1 or TRBD2 (5 bases each). This CDR3 is built from 13 residues. V lost 8 bases to trimming and J lost 6 bases, with 14 bases between them. The germline V gene encodes CDR1 SGHTA and CDR2 FQGNSA.

The CDR3 sequence: CASSGDTGWGEQFF. The CDR3 coding sequence is TGTGCCAGCTCAGGAGATACAGGGTGGGGTGAGCAGTTCTTC. This chain connects TRBV5-6 to TRBJ2-1, with TRBD1 as a possible D gene (6 bases). There are 14 residues in the CDR3. The germline V gene has CDR1 SGHDT and CDR2 YYEEEE. The germline V and J ends were trimmed by 7 bases and 9 bases, with 20 bases remaining between them.

This rearrangement joins TRBV5-1 to TRBJ2-3; D is possibly TRBD1 (6 bases). The V gene lost 2 bases and the J gene lost 4 bases, with 17 bases spanning the gap. Germline CDR1 and CDR2: SGHRS and YFSETQ. The CDR3 is 16 residues long. The CDR3 coding sequence is TGCGCCAGCAGCTTAATGGCGGCAGGGGTGCCAGATACGCAGTATTTT. Translated, it gives CASSLMAAGVPDTQYF.

The chain joins TRBV5-5 to TRBJ2-7; no reliable D call. Germline V gene data show CDR1 as SGHKS and CDR2 as YYEKEE (reference sequence). CDR3 size: 16 residues. V lost 4 bases to trimming and J lost 0 bases, with 17 bases between them. CDR3 sequence (DNA): TGTGCCAGCAGCCCTGGTGATCGGAGAAGCTCCTACGAGCAGTACTTC. Its translation: CASSPGDRRSSYEQYF.

The rearrangement joins TRBV7-2 to TRBJ2-3, with 14 bases matching TRBD2. Trimming cost V 5 bases and J 5 bases; bases outside gene matches: 6. Germline V lookup: CDR1 SGHTA, CDR2 FQGNSA. This CDR3 comprises 16 residues. Here the CDR3 reads CASSQGLAGGEDTQYF. The CDR3 bases are TGTGCCAGCAGCCAAGGACTAGCGGGAGGCGAAGATACGCAGTATTTT.

The chain recombines TRBV19 with TRBJ1-5; D is unresolved. The V and J ends lost 4 bases and 5 bases respectively, with 9 bases between them. The CDR3 runs to 13 residues. In germline, CDR1 is LNHDA, CDR2 SQIVND (reference sequence). In DNA form, the CDR3 reads TGTGCCAGTAGTAGCTTGAGGGATCAGCCCCAGCATTTT. Its protein is CASSSLRDQPQHF.

The chain carries TRBV11-1 and TRBJ2-2; the D gene could be TRBD1 or TRBD2 (5 bases each). V dropped 1 base and J dropped 6 bases, with 21 bases sitting between them. Germline CDR1 reads SGHAT; CDR2 reads FQDESV (reference sequence). This CDR3 region has 18 residues. The CDR3 DNA follows: TGTGCCAGCAGCTTAGAGGGACCGGAGGTTGGTGTGTCCGGGGAGCTGTTTTTT. Protein product: CASSLEGPEVGVSGELFF.

Points on this clone: Distinct nucleotide sequences in the sample also encode this CDR3. This chain connects TRBV5-4 to TRBJ2-1; D ambiguous. Trimming cost V 4 bases and J 0 bases, with 8 bases left between them. The CDR3 is made up of 14 amino acids. Germline V gene sequence: CDR1 SGHNT, CDR2 YYREEE (reference sequence). Here the CDR3 reads CASSPPGSYNEQFF. CDR3 coding DNA: TGTGCCAGCAGCCCCCCGGGCTCCTACAATGAGCAGTTCTTC.

The chain joins TRBV4-3 to TRBJ2-3; TRBD2 matches 9 bases. The J segment lost 1 base and the V segment lost 4 bases, leaving 6 bases of the junction unmatched. The length of the CDR3 is 16 residues. Germline V CDR1 and CDR2: LGHNA, YSLEER. The CDR3 sequence: CASSPLAGAGTDTQYF. CDR3 bases: TGCGCCAGCAGCCCATTAGCGGGGGCGGGCACAGATACGCAGTATTTT.

The chain carries TRBV28 and TRBJ1-1; D may be TRBD1 (5 bases). Germline assignment: CDR1 MDHEN and CDR2 SYDVKM. The CDR3 sequence is 12 residues long. V gave up 8 bases and J gave up 1 base, with 8 bases separating them. CDR3: CASPGGNTEAFF. The CDR3, as DNA: TGTGCCAGCCCCGGGGGGAACACTGAAGCTTTCTTT. The variable domain in full, with the rest retrieved from reference TRBV28 and TRBJ1-1, is DVKVTQSSRYLVKRTGEKVFLECVQDMDHENMFWYRQDPGLGLRLIYFSYDVKMKEKGDIPEGYSVSREKKERFSLILESASTNQTSMYLCASPGGNTEAFFGQGTRLTVV.

The chain joins TRBV5-4 to TRBJ2-7, with D possibly TRBD2 on 5 matching bases. There are 15 residues in the CDR3. V was pared by 4 bases and J by 0 bases, with 14 bases between. Germline V lookup: CDR1 SGHNT, CDR2 YYREEE (reference sequence). CDR3 nucleotides: TGTGCCAGCAGCGGCAGCGGCCATAGCTCCTACGAGCAGTACTTC. Residues: CASSGSGHSSYEQYF.